Listed below are T cell receptor beta chains from one sample, sequenced in a study of cytomegalovirus exposure and HLA in healthy donors. Profiled with immunoSEQ multiplex PCR; TCRdb holds only in-frame clones, not every one. The sample gives about 170,000 clones, roughly 80% of which show up once; 4% to 5% is in the top ten. The sequencing input was PBMCs. These receptors were obtained from a woman aged 18-30 years in good health and CMV-seropositive. The CDR3 runs from the conserved cysteine through the conserved F or W. Each record gives: V gene, CDR3 protein.

TRBV2,CASGRGVKETQYF
TRBV29-1,CSVGERTGELFF
TRBV19,CASSLHSGGQKRELFF
TRBV28,CASSTSATNEKLFF
TRBV4-3,CASSQEEGTTVTQYF
TRBV7-2,CASSLATGATTRELFF
TRBV19,CASSSGTSTDTQYF
TRBV6-4,CASSEVGSYEQYF
TRBV27,CASSFSYGTGPYEQYF
TRBV25-1,CASRQASSYEQYF
TRBV15,CATSINLSGNSRNF
TRBV7-3,CASSPQNTGELFF
TRBV18,CASSPPLPEVSWNTIYF